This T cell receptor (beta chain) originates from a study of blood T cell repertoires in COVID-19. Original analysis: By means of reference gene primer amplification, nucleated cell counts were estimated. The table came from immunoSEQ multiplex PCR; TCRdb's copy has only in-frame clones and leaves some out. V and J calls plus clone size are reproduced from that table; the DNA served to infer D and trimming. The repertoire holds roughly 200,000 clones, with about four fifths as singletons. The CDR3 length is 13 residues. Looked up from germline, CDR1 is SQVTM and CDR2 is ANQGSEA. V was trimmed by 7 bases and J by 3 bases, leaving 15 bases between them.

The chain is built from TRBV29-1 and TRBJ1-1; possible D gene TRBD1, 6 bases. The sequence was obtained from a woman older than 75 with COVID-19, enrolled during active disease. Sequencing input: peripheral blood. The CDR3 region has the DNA TGCAGCGGTCGGGGGGCGAGTTACACTGAAGCTTTCTTT. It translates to CSGRGASYTEAFF.